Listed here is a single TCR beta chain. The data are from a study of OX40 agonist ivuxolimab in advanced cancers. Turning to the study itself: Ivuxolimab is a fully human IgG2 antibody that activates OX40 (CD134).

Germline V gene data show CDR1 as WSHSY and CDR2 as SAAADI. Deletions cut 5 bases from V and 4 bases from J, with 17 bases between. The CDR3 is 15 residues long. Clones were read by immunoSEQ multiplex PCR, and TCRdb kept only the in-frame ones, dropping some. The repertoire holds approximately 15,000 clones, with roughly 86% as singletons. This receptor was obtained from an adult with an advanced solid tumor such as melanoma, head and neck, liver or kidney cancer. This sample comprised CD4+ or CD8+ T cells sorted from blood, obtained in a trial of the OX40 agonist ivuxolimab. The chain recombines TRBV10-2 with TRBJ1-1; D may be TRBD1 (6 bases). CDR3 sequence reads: CASSPRGERGTEAFF. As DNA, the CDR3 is TGCGCCAGCAGTCCAAGGGGGGAAAGGGGCACTGAAGCTTTCTTT.